This TCR beta chain derives from a study of blood T cell repertoires in COVID-19 (dated by TCRdb to 2018 to 2021). Looking at the study overall: The collaborator samples originated in the United States, Italy and Spain and spanned the acute and convalescent phases of COVID-19. The prospective study material was composed of cDNA or gDNA derived from T cells, B-cell-depleted T cells, or PBMCs. Subjects who had been exposed to COVID-19, were actively infected with it, or had recovered from it provided the deeply sampled blood TCRbeta repertoires that made up the dataset. The repertoires were released in a freely available public database meant as a resource for research on the immune response to SARS-CoV-2. The samples were drawn from two sources: the first 160 participants of the ongoing ImmuneRACE study, and 1,254 subjects contributed by 6 global collaborators. A de-identified subject ID, COVID-19 status, age in years and sex were almost always included in the sample metadata. Where available, HLA class I and class II types were taken from metadata supplied by the sample provider and were not determined by assay-based typing. What the authors observed across the whole study: The quantity of clinical and demographic metadata differed by source and by participant and was supplied without curation.

The CDR3, from cysteine to phenylalanine, totals 16 residues. Kept here is only the CDR3 DNA, which spans 48 bases and is read in frame from base 1. Via the germline V gene, CDR1 is SGDLS and CDR2 YYNGEE. The junction shows trimming of 2 bases on V and 0 bases on J, plus 11 bases between the germline ends. Comment on this clone: Its antigen remains undetermined. No much larger clonotype is one base removed from it; base qualities were not supplied.

Each collaborating institution followed its own protocols to collect whole blood in K2EDTA tubes. Collaborator samples were shipped for TCRbeta analysis as frozen whole blood, isolated PBMCs, or DNA extracted from either sample type. TCRbeta CDR3 regions were amplified from genomic DNA by means of the immunoSEQ Assay, a bias-controlled multiplex PCR. Regarding the original processing steps: Nucleated cell counts per sample were estimated from amplification of reference gene primers within the assay. To quantify the absolute abundance of each unique TCRbeta CDR3 rearrangement, sequence reads were collapsed and filtered. Productive Simpson clonality was computed per sample as the square root of Simpson's diversity index over productive rearrangements. This is the immuneACCESS table as TCRdb keeps it, with only in-frame sequences that have V and J called. A part of the clones is gone; compared with another copy, unresolved V genes explain less than half, and the rest is unexplained. The D gene and trimming were derived from the DNA, and the V and J assignments and clone size from that table. The sample table lists under 300,000 clones, 85% to 90% of them with a count of one. 3.7% of the sample comes from the top ten.

Sequenced material: peripheral blood. The rearrangement combines TRBV9 with TRBJ1-4; there is no confident call for the D gene. The TCR originated in a woman in her thirties or forties with acute or convalescent COVID-19. CDR3 sequence: CASSVLGRATNEKLFF. The nucleotide sequence reads TGTGCCAGCAGCGTTTTGGGGAGGGCAACTAATGAAAAACTGTTTTTT.